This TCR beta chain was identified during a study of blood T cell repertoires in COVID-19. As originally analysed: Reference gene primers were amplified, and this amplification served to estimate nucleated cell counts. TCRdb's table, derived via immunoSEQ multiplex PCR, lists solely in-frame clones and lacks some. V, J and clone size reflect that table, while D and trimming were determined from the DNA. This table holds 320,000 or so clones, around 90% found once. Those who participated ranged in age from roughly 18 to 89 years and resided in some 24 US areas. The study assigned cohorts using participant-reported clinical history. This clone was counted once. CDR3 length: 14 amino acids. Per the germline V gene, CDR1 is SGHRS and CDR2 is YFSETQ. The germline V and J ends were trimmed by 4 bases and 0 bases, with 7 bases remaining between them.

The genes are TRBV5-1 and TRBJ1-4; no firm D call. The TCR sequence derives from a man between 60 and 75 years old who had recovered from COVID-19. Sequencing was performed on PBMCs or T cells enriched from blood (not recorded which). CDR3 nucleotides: TGCGCCAGCAGCCCGAGTGCAACTAATGAAAAACTGTTTTTT. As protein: CASSPSATNEKLFF. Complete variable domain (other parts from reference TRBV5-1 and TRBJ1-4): KAGVTQTPRYLIKTRGQQVTLSCSPISGHRSVSWYQQTPGQGLQFLFEYFSETQRNKGNFPGRFSGRQFSNSRSEMNVSTLELGDSALYLCASSPSATNEKLFFGSGTQLSVL.